This TCR beta chain was obtained from a study of blood T cells in healthy people across ages. Study as a whole: Through template switching, about one barcoded beta molecule was captured per two T cells, as measured in model experiments.

Investigators took around 10 milliliters of peripheral blood from every donor. Combining a sample-barcoded 5' primer with a J-beta primer mix, a second PCR ran for about 6 to 11 cycles. TCRdb redid the calling of the 5' RACE reads with MiXCR, one entry per CDR3 protein. The sample comprises approximately 1,000,000 distinct CDR3 sequences, roughly two fifths of which are singletons, and over 10% rests with the top ten. This clonotype was recorded once. The sequencing sample was made of blood. The sequence came from a man aged 18 to 30 in good health.

CDR3 coding DNA: TGCGCCAGCAGCCAAGATTTGGGGCTAGGGCCTGGCGATGAGCAGTTCTTC. It specifies CASSQDLGLGPGDEQFF. This sequence joins TRBV4-3 and TRBJ2-1, with a weak D call TRBD1 (5 bases). The V and J ends lost 0 bases and 8 bases respectively, with 20 bases between them. Germline CDR1 LGHNA, CDR2 YSLEER. The CDR3 consists of 17 residues.